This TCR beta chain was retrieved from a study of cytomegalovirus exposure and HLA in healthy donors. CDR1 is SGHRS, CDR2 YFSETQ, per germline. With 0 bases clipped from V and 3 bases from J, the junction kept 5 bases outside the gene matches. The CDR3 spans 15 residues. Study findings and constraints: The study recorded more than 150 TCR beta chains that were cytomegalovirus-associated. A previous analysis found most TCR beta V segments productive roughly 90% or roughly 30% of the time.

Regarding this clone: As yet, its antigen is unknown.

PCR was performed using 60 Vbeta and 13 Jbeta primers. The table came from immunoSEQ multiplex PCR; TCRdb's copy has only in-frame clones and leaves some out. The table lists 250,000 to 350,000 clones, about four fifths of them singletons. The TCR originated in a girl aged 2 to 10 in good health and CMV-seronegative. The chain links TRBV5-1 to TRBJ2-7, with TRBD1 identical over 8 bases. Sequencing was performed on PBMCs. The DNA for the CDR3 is TGCGCCAGCAGCTTGGGGCAGGGGGCCTACTACGAGCAGTACTTC. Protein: CASSLGQGAYYEQYF.